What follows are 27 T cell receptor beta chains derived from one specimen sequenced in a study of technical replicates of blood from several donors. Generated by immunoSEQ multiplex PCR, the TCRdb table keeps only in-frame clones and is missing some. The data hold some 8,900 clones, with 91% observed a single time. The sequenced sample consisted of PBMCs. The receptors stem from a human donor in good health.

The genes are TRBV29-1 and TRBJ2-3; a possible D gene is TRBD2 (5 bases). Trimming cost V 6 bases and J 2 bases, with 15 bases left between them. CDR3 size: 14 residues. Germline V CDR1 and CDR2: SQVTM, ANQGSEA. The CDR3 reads CSVDSDFYTDTQYF. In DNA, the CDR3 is TGCAGCGTGGACTCGGACTTTTACACAGATACGCAGTATTTT.

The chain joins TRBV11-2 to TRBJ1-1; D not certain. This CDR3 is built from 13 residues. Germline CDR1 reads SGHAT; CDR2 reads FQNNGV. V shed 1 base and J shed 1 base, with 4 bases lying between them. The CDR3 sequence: CASSLARNTEAFF. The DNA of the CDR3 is TGTGCCAGCAGCTTAGCTAGGAACACTGAAGCTTTCTTT.

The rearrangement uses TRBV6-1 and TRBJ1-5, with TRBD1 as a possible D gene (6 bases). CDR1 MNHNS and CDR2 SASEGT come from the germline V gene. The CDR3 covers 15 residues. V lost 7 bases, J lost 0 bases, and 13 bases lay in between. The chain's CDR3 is CASNLGGYSNQPQHF. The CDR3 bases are TGTGCCAGCAATCTAGGGGGTTATAGCAATCAGCCCCAGCATTTT.

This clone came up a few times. The CDR3 DNA reads TGTGCCAGCAGCTTATTCCGATTCCTGGGACACAACTCCTACGAGCAGTACTTC. It yields the protein CASSLFRFLGHNSYEQYF. The rearrangement uses TRBV7-8 and TRBJ2-7; D may be TRBD1 (6 bases). The CDR3 sequence is 18 residues long. Germline-derived CDR1 and CDR2 are SGHVS and FQNEAQ. The V and J ends lost 2 bases and 0 bases respectively, with 20 bases between them.

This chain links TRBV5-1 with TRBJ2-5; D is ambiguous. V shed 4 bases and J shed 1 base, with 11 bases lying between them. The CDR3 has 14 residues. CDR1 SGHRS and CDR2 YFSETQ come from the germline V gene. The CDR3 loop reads CASSRERFQETQYF. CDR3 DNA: TGCGCCAGCAGCAGAGAGAGGTTCCAAGAGACCCAGTACTTC.

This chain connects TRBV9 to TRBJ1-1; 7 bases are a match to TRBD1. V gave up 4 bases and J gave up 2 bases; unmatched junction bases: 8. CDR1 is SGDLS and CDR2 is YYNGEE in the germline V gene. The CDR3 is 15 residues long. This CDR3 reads CASSTPGQHNTEAFF. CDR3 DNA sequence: TGTGCCAGCAGCACCCCGGGACAGCATAACACTGAAGCTTTCTTT.

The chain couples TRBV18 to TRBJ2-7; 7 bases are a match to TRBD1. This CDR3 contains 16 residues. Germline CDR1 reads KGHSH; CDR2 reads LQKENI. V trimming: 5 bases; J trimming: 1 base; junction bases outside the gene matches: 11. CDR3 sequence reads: CASSWIRDSSSYEQYF. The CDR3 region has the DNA TGTGCCAGCTCATGGATCCGGGACAGCTCTTCCTACGAGCAGTACTTC.

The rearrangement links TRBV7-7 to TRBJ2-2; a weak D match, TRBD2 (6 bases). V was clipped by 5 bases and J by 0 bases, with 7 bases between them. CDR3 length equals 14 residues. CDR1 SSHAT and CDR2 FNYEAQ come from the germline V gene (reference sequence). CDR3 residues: CASSQRANTGELFF. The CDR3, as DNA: TGTGCCAGCAGCCAGCGGGCGAACACCGGGGAGCTGTTTTTT.

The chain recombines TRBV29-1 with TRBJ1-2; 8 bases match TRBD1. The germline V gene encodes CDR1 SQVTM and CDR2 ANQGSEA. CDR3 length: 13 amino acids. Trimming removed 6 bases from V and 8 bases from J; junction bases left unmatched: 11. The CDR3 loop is CSVGWQGASGYTF. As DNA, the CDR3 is TGCAGCGTCGGATGGCAGGGGGCGAGCGGCTACACCTTC.

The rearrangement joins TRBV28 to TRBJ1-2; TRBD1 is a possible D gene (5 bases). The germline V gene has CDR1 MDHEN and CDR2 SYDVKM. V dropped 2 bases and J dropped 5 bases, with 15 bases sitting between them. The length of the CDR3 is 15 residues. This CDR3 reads CASSLGRGGEYGYTF. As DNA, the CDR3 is TGTGCCAGCAGTTTAGGTCGGGGAGGGGAATATGGCTACACCTTC.

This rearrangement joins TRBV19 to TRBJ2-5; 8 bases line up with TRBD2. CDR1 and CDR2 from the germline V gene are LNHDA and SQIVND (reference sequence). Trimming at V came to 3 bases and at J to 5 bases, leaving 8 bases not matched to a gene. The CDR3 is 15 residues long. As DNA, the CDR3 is TGTGCCAGTAGTATTACGGGACTAGTTTTGGAGACCCAGTACTTC. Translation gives CASSITGLVLETQYF.

The CDR3 spells CASSLGDRGVGETQYF. The CDR3 nucleotides are TGTGCCAGCAGCTTAGGAGACAGGGGGGTAGGAGAGACCCAGTACTTC. The rearrangement uses TRBV7-9 and TRBJ2-5, with 9 bases that match TRBD1. The CDR3 has 16 residues. Looked up from germline, CDR1 is SEHNR and CDR2 is FQNEAQ (reference sequence). V was clipped by 1 base and J by 4 bases; unmatched bases: 7.

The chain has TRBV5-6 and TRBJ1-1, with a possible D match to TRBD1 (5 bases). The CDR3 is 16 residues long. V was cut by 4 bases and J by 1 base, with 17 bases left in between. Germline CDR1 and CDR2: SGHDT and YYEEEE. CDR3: CASSPGKGTWNTEAFF. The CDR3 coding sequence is TGTGCCAGCAGCCCGGGGAAGGGGACTTGGAACACTGAAGCTTTCTTT. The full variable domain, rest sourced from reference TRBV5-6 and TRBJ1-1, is DAGVTQSPTHLIKTRGQQVTLRCSPKSGHDTVSWYQQALGQGPQFIFQYYEEEERQRGNFPDRFSGHQFPNYSSELNVNALLLGDSALYLCASSPGKGTWNTEAFFGQGTRLTVV.

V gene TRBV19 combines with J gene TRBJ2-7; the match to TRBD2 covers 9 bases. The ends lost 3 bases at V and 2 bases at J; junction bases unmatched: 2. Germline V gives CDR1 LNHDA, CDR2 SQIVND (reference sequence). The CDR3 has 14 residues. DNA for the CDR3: TGTGCCAGTAGTATGCTAGCGGGGCCCTACGAGCAGTACTTC. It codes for CASSMLAGPYEQYF.

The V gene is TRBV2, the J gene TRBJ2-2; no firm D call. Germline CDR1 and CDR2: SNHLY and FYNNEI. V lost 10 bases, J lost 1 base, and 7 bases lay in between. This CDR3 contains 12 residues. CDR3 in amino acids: CATSLNTGELFF. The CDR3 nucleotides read TGTGCCACGAGCCTGAACACCGGGGAGCTGTTTTTT.

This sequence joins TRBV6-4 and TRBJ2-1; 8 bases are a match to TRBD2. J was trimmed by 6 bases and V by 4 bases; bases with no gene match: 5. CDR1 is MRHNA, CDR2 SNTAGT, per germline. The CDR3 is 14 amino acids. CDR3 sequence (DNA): TGTGCCAGCAGTGTTGGGACTAGGGCCAATGAGCAGTTCTTC. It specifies CASSVGTRANEQFF.

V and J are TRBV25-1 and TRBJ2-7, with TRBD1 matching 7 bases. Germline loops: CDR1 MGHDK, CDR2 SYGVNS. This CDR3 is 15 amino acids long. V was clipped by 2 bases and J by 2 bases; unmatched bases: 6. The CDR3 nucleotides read TGTGCCAGCAGTGAAGTTATGACAGGGCCCTACGAGCAGTACTTC. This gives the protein CASSEVMTGPYEQYF.

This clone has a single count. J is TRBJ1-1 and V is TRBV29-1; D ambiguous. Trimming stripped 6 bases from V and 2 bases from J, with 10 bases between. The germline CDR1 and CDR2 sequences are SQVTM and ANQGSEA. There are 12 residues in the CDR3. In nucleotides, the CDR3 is TGCAGCGTGCGGGAATTCAACACTGAAGCTTTCTTT. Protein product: CSVREFNTEAFF.

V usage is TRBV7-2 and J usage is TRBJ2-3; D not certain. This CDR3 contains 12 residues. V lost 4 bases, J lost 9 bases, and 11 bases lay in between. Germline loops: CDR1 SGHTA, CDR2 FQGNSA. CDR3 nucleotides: TGTGCCAGCAGCTCCCCTGGCCAGACGCAGTATTTT. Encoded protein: CASSSPGQTQYF.

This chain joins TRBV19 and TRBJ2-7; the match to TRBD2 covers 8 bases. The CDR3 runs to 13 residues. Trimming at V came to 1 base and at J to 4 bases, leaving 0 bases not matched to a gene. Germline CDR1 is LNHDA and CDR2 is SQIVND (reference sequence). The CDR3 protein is CASSIVAGYEQYF. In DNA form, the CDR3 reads TGTGCCAGTAGTATAGTAGCGGGATACGAGCAGTACTTC.

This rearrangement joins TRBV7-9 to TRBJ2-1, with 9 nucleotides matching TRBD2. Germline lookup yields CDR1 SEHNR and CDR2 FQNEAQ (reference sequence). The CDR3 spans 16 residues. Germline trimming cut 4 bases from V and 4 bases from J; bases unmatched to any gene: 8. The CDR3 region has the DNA TGTGCCAGCAGCTCTTCGGCTAGCGGGATTTACAATGAGCAGTTCTTC. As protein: CASSSSASGIYNEQFF.

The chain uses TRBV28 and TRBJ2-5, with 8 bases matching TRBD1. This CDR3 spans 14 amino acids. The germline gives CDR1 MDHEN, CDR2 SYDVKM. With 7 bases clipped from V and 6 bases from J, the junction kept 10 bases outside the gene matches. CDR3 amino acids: CASTQQGEGQTQYF. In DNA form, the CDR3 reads TGTGCCAGCACCCAACAGGGGGAAGGCCAGACCCAGTACTTC.

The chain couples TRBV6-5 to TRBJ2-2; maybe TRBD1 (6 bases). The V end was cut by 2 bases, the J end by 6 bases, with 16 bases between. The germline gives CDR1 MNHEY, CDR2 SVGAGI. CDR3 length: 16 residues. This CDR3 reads CASSYELGQGPGELFF. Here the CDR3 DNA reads TGTGCCAGCAGTTACGAGTTAGGGCAGGGGCCCGGGGAGCTGTTTTTT.

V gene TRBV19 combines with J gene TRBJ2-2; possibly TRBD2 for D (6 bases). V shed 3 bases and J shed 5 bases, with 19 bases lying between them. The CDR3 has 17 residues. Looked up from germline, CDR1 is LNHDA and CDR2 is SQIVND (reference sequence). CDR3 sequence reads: CASSIPTSQRPTGELFF. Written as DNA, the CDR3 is TGTGCCAGTAGTATTCCGACTAGTCAAAGACCTACCGGGGAGCTGTTTTTT. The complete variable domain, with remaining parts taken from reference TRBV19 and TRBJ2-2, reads DGGITQSPKYLFRKEGQNVTLSCEQNLNHDAMYWYRQDPGQGLRLIYYSQIVNDFQKGDIAEGYSVSREKKESFPLTVTSAQKNPTAFYLCASSIPTSQRPTGELFFGEGSRLTVL.

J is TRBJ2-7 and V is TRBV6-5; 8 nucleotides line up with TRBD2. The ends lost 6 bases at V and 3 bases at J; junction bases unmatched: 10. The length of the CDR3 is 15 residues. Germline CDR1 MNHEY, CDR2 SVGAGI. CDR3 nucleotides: TGTGCCAGCAGCCCTCTTGCAGCGGGGGACTACGAGCAGTACTTC. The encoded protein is CASSPLAAGDYEQYF.

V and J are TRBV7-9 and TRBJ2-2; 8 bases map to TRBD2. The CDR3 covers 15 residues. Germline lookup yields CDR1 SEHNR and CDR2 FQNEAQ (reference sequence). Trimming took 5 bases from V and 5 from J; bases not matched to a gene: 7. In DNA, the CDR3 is TGTGCCAGCAGCCCTACTAGCGGAGATACCGGGGAGCTGTTTTTT. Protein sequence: CASSPTSGDTGELFF.

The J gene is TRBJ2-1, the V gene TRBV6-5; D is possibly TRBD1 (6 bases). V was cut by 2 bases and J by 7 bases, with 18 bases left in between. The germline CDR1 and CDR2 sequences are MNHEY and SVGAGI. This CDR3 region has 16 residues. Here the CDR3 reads CASSYDPAVRGNEQFF. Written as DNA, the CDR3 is TGTGCCAGCAGTTACGATCCGGCGGTCAGGGGTAATGAGCAGTTCTTC.